The present TCR beta chain was sequenced within a study of PD-1 blockade in mismatch repair-deficient tumors. In the study overall: Enrolled about 2013-2016, patients had progressing, pretreated mismatch repair-deficient cancers of 12 to 13 types.

This table comes from immunoSEQ multiplex PCR, and its TCRdb copy is limited to in-frame clones, with some not included. The sample has around 33,000 clones, roughly 80% seen once. The TCR-sequenced patients were a few responders to pembrolizumab. Broader study findings: Tumor-resident clones, often absent from pretreatment blood, expanded after pembrolizumab and then contracted.

Points on this clone: Its antigen is undetermined.

The source is an adult with mismatch repair-deficient cancer. The specimen comprised PBMCs, sampled around 6 weeks after starting pembrolizumab.

The CDR3, as DNA: TGTGCCACCAGCCGGACTAGCGGGAGGGCGGGTGAGCAGTTCTTC. Translated: CATSRTSGRAGEQFF. The V gene is TRBV15, the J gene TRBJ2-1; 15 bases line up with TRBD2. Germline values: CDR1 LNHNV, CDR2 YYDKDF (reference sequence). J lost 9 bases, V lost 5 bases, and 5 bases had no gene match. This CDR3 region has 15 residues.